The next 14 T cell receptor beta chains were all read from a single sample in a study of OX40 agonist ivuxolimab in advanced cancers. Profiled with immunoSEQ multiplex PCR; TCRdb holds only in-frame clones, not every one. The table records 12,000 or so clones, roughly 72% of them present only once. The material sequenced was CD4+ or CD8+ T cells sorted from blood, taken in a trial of the OX40 agonist ivuxolimab. Receptors originate from an adult with an advanced solid tumor such as melanoma, head and neck, liver or kidney cancer.

V is TRBV28 and J is TRBJ2-7; no firm D call. The V end was cut by 1 base, the J end by 0 bases, with 10 bases between. This CDR3 region has 15 residues. Germline V CDR1 and CDR2: MDHEN, SYDVKM. CDR3 region: CASSLSRLPSYEQYF. DNA for the CDR3: TGTGCCAGCAGTTTATCGAGGTTACCCTCCTACGAGCAGTACTTC.

This chain joins TRBV28 and TRBJ2-7; D gene ambiguous. This CDR3 spans 13 amino acids. Germline V gene sequence: CDR1 MDHEN, CDR2 SYDVKM. V was pared by 3 bases and J by 2 bases, with 8 bases between. The CDR3 bases are TGTGCCAGCAGTTTGGGCCAGACCTACGAGCAGTACTTC. Translating gives CASSLGQTYEQYF.

This rearrangement joins TRBV5-4 to TRBJ2-1; 13 nucleotides align to TRBD2. This CDR3 comprises 17 residues. Germline CDR1 is SGHNT and CDR2 is YYREEE (reference sequence). The trim removed 4 bases at V and 2 bases at J, leaving 6 bases unmatched. CDR3 sequence reads: CASSVRLAGGAYNEQFF. Here the CDR3 DNA reads TGTGCCAGCAGCGTCCGACTAGCGGGAGGCGCCTACAATGAGCAGTTCTTC.

The chain carries TRBV29-1 and TRBJ2-3; D remains ambiguous. CDR1 is SQVTM and CDR2 is ANQGSEA in the germline V gene. This CDR3 region has 10 residues. In nucleotides, the CDR3 is TGCAGTGGCGAGGCAGATACGCAGTATTTT. Its protein is CSGEADTQYF.

This chain connects TRBV9 to TRBJ2-7; possibly TRBD2 for D (6 bases). The ends were cut back, 2 bases at V and 0 bases at J, with 12 bases in the middle. CDR3 length equals 15 residues. Looked up from germline, CDR1 is SGDLS and CDR2 is YYNGEE. The CDR3 spells CASSVSGASSYEQYF. CDR3 coding DNA: TGTGCCAGCAGCGTTTCGGGAGCCTCCTCCTACGAGCAGTACTTC.

CDR3: CASSLYLEGGRPYNEQFF. In DNA, the CDR3 is TGTGCCAGCAGCTTATACCTTGAGGGGGGCAGGCCCTACAATGAGCAGTTCTTC. J is TRBJ2-1 and V is TRBV7-2, with D tentatively TRBD1 or TRBD2 (6 bases each). The V and J ends lost 2 bases and 2 bases respectively, with 19 bases between them. The CDR3 has 18 amino acids. Looked up from germline, CDR1 is SGHTA and CDR2 is FQGNSA.

This chain links TRBV7-2 with TRBJ2-7, with TRBD2 matching over 7 bases. The germline CDR1 and CDR2 sequences are SGHTA and FQGNSA. V shed 4 bases and J 4 bases; nucleotides not matched to a gene: 4. The CDR3 consists of 13 residues. The CDR3 loop reads CASSWTSGYEQYF. CDR3 DNA: TGTGCCAGCAGCTGGACTAGTGGGTACGAGCAGTACTTC.

The V call is TRBV6-1, the J call TRBJ2-7, with D unresolved. V shed 2 bases and J shed 0 bases, with 8 bases lying between them. This CDR3 region has 14 residues. The germline V gene encodes CDR1 MNHNS and CDR2 SASEGT. The CDR3 DNA sequence: TGTGCCAGCAGTGAATTTGAGCGCTCCTACGAGCAGTACTTC. It encodes CASSEFERSYEQYF.

This rearrangement joins TRBV28 to TRBJ2-2, with D perhaps TRBD1 (5 bases). The CDR3 is 16 amino acids. V lost 7 bases, J lost 5 bases, and 20 bases lay in between. Germline V gives CDR1 MDHEN, CDR2 SYDVKM. The CDR3 protein is CASILSGQGITGELFF. DNA for the CDR3: TGTGCCAGCATCTTATCCGGGCAGGGTATTACCGGGGAGCTGTTTTTT.

This clone was seen a single time. The chain carries TRBV28 and TRBJ2-2; 7 nucleotides agree with TRBD2. The germline CDR1 and CDR2 sequences are MDHEN and SYDVKM. With 6 bases clipped from V and 10 bases from J, the junction kept 11 bases outside the gene matches. The CDR3 is made up of 14 amino acids. CDR3 amino acids: CASSPSGISAELFF. Written as DNA, the CDR3 is TGTGCCAGCAGCCCCAGCGGGATAAGTGCGGAGCTGTTTTTT.

This clone came up once. The chain carries TRBV6-6 and TRBJ1-2, with TRBD1 matching 8 bases. The CDR3 runs to 12 residues. V trimming: 5 bases; J trimming: 7 bases; junction bases outside the gene matches: 3. CDR1 is MNHNY, CDR2 SVGAGI, per germline (reference sequence). The CDR3: CASSQDRVGYTF. CDR3 DNA: TGTGCCAGCAGTCAGGACAGGGTTGGCTACACCTTC.

The CDR3 DNA reads as TGTGCCAGCTCGAATGATATCTACGAGCAGTACTTC. Its protein is CASSNDIYEQYF. The rearrangement uses TRBV27 and TRBJ2-7; D remains ambiguous. V was shortened by 8 bases and J by 3 bases, with 11 bases between the two germline ends. Germline V CDR1 and CDR2: MNHEY, SMNVEV (reference sequence). The CDR3 totals 12 residues.

The V call is TRBV7-2, the J call TRBJ2-7; 7 bases line up with TRBD1. Germline loops: CDR1 SGHTA, CDR2 FQGNSA. V lost 1 base and J lost 0; bases outside the gene matches: 3. CDR3 length: 15 amino acids. The CDR3 here is CASSLGQGRSYEQYF. The CDR3 DNA is TGTGCCAGCAGCTTAGGACAGGGCCGCTCCTACGAGCAGTACTTC.

V usage is TRBV27 and J usage is TRBJ2-7; D is unclear. Germline values: CDR1 MNHEY, CDR2 SMNVEV (reference sequence). V was cut by 2 bases and J by 0 bases, with 11 bases left in between. The CDR3 spans 15 residues. CDR3 nucleotides: TGTGCCAGCAGTTTACACTATGAAAGCTCCTACGAGCAGTACTTC. Its protein is CASSLHYESSYEQYF.